This TCR beta chain was documented in a study of patients and donors after allogeneic stem cell transplantation. TCRdb re-called the RT-PCR reads through MiXCR, storing one row per CDR3 protein. The data show roughly 230,000 distinct CDR3 sequences, with roughly 15% seen just once and approximately 10% held by the top ten. This CDR3 has 14 residues. V lost 6 bases, J lost 6 bases, and 11 bases stayed unmatched. Germline V gene lookup returns CDR1 DFQATT and CDR2 SNEGSKA (reference sequence). Only a few counts were recorded for this clonotype. Sequenced material: blood, either unsorted or a sorted T cell fraction (not recorded which). This sequence joins TRBV20-1 and TRBJ2-1, with 7 nucleotides matching TRBD2. The sequence came from a human donor who was either an allogeneic HSCT recipient or a stem cell or donor lymphocyte infusion donor (not recorded which). It is not recorded whose cells these are; they may come from a transplant donor. CDR3 loop: CSAAQGRAANEQFF. CDR3 coding DNA: TGCAGTGCCGCGCAAGGGAGGGCGGCCAATGAGCAGTTCTTC.